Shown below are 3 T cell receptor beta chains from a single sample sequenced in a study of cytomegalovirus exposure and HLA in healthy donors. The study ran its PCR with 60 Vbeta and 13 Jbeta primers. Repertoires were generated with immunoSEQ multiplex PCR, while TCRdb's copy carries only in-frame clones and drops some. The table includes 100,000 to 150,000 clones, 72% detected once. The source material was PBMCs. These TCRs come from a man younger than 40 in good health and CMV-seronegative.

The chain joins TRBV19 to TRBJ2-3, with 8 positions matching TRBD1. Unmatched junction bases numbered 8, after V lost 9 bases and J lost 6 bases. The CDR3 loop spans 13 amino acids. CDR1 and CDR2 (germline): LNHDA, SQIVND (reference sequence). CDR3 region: CASNRQGLDTQYF. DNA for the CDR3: TGTGCCAGCAATCGACAGGGGCTTGATACGCAGTATTTT.

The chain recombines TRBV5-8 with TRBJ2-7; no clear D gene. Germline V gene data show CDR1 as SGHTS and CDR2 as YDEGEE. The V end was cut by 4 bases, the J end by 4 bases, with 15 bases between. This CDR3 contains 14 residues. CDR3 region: CASSPWASAYEQYF. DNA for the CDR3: TGTGCCAGCAGCCCCTGGGCCTCGGCGTACGAGCAGTACTTC.

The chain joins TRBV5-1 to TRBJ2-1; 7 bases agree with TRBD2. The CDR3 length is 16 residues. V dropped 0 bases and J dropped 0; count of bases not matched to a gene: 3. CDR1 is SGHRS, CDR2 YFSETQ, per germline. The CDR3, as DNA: TGCGCCAGCAGCTTGGACCGCGGGGGCTCCTACAATGAGCAGTTCTTC. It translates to CASSLDRGGSYNEQFF.